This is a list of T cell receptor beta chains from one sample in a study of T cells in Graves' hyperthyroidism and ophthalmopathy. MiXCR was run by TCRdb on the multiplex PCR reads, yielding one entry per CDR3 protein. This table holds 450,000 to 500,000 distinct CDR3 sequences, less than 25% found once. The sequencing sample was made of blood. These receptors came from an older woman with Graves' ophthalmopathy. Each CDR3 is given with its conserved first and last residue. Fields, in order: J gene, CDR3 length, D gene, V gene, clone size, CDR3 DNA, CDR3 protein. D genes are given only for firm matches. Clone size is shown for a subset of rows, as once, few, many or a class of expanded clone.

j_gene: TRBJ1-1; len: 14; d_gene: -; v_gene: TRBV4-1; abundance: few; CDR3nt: TGCGCCAGCAGACCCAACGGACCGAACACTGAAGCTTTCTTT; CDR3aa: CASRPNGPNTEAFF
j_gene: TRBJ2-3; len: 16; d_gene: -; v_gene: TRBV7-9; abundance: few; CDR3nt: TGTGCCAGCAGCTTACTTCGCCTAGTAGACACAGATACGCAGTATTTT; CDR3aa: CASSLLRLVDTDTQYF
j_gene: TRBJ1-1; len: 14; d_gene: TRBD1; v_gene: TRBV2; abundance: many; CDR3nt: TGTGCCAGCCTAAACCAGGGGGCAGGGAGAGGGGCTTTCTTT; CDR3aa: CASLNQGAGRGAFF
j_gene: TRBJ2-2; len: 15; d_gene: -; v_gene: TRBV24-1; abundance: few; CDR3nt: TGTGCCACCAGTGAGACGACACTTTACACCGGGGAGCTGTTTTTT; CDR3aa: CATSETTLYTGELFF
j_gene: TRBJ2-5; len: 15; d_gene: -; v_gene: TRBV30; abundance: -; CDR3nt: TGTGCCTGGAGTTTTTCCCGACAGGCCCAAGAGACCCAGTACTTC; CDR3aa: CAWSFSRQAQETQYF
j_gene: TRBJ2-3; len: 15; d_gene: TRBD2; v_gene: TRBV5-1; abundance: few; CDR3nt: TGCGCCAGCAGGTCTGCGGGAGTTGGCACAGATACGCAGTATTTT; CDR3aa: CASRSAGVGTDTQYF
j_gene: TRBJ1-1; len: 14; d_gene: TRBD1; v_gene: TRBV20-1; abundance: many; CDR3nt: TGCAGTGCTAGAGGGGGACAGGCCTCAAGAGGAGCTTTCTTT; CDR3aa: CSARGGQASRGAFF
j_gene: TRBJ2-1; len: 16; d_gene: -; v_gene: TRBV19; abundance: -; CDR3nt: TGTGCCAGTAGTCGTGTGAGGGCGGGGTCCTACAATGAGCAGTTCTTC; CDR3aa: CASSRVRAGSYNEQFF
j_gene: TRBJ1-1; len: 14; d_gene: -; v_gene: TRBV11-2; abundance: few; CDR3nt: TGTGCCAGCAGCCCAGATCTGGTTCTGACTGAAGCTTTCTTT; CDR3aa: CASSPDLVLTEAFF
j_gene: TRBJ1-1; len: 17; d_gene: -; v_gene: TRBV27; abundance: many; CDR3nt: TGTGCCAGCAGCCTCCTCCCCCAGTCGAATTCAGGGACTGAAGCTTTCTTT; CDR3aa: CASSLLPQSNSGTEAFF
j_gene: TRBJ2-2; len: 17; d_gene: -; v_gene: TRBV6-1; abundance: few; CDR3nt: TGTGCCAGCAGTGGGGCCTCCGGGACCGTGAACACCGGGGAGCTGTTTTTT; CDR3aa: CASSGASGTVNTGELFF
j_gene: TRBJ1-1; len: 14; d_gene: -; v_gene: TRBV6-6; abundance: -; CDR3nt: TGTGCCAGCAGTTACGGGAGGGGAAGCACTGAAGCTTTCTTT; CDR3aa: CASSYGRGSTEAFF
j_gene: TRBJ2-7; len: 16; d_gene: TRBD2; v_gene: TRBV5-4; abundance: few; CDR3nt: TGTGCCAGCACCGAGGGACTAGCGGGAGGCGTGGGCGAGCAGTACTTC; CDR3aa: CASTEGLAGGVGEQYF
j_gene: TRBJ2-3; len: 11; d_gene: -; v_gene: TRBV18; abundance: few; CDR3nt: TGTGCCAGCTCCCCCCAGAGCGAGCAGTATTTT; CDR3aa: CASSPQSEQYF
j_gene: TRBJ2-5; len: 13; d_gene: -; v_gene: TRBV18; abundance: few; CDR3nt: TGTGCCAGCTCACCACTCGCTCTAGAGACCCAGTACTTC; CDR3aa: CASSPLALETQYF
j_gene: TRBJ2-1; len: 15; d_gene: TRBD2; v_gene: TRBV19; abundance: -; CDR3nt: TGTGCCAGTGGGATAGCGGGAGCTGGTTACAATGAGCAGTTCTTC; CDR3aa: CASGIAGAGYNEQFF
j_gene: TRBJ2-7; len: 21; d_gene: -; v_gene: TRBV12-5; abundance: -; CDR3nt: TGTGCTAGTGGTTTGGTATTGTTCCCCCCCGTGAGCCCAAAGGCCAGCTACGAGCAGTACTTC; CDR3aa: CASGLVLFPPVSPKASYEQYF
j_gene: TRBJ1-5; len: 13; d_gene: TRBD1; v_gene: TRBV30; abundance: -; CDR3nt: TGTGCCTGGAGTGTACAGGGGGATCAGCCCCAGCATTTT; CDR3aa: CAWSVQGDQPQHF
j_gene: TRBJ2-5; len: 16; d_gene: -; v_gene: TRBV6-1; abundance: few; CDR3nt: TGTGCCAGCAGTGGAGTTGCGACCCGGTACCAAGAGACCCAGTACTTC; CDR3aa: CASSGVATRYQETQYF
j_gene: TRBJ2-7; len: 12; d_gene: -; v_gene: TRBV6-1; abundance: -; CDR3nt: TGTGCCAGCAGTGGGAATCTTTGGGAGCAGTACTTC; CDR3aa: CASSGNLWEQYF
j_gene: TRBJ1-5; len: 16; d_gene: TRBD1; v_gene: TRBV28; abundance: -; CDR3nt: TGTGCCAGCAGTCCCCTAGGGACAGGCTTCAATCAGCCCCAGCATTTT; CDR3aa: CASSPLGTGFNQPQHF
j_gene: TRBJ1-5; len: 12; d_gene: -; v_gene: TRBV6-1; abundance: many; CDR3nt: TGTGCCAGCAGAGCAGGGGATCAGCCCCAGCATTTT; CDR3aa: CASRAGDQPQHF
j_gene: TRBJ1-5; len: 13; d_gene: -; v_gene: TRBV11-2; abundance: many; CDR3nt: TGTGCCAGCAGCTTAACGGAGAATCAGCCCCAGCATTTT; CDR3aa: CASSLTENQPQHF
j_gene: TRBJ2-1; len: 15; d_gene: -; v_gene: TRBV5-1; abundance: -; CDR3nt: TGCGCCAGCAGCTTGGCTTGGGACCCCGCCCATGAGCAGTTCTTC; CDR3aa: CASSLAWDPAHEQFF
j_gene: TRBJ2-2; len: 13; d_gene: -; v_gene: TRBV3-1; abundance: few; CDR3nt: TGTGCCAGCAGCCAAGTAGACAGCGGGGAGCTGTTTTTT; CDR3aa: CASSQVDSGELFF
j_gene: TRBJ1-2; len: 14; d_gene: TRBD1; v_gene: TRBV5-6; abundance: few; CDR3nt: TGTGCCAGCAGCCCTGGGACAGGATGGTATGGCTACACCTTC; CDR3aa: CASSPGTGWYGYTF
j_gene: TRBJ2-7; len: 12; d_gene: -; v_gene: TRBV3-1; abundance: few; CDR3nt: TGTGCCAGCCAAGACGGTTCCTACGAGCAGTACTTC; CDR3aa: CASQDGSYEQYF
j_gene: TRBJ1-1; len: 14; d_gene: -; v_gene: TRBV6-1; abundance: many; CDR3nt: TGTGCCAGCAGCTCCGGGACAATGAACACTGAAGCTTTCTTT; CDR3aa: CASSSGTMNTEAFF
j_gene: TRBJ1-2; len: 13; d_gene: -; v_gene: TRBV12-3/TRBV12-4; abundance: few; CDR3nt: TGTGCCAGCAGTAACGGGGGGGCGGAGGGCTACACCTTC; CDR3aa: CASSNGGAEGYTF
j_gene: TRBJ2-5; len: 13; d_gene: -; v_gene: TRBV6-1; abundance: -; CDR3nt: TGTGCCTCCCTTTCGGCGGGACGAGAGACCCAGTACTTC; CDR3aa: CASLSAGRETQYF
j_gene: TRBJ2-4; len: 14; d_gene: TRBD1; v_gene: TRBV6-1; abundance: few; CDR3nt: TGTGCCAGCAGAGCCAGGGGGCTGGGGAACATTCAGTACTTC; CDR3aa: CASRARGLGNIQYF
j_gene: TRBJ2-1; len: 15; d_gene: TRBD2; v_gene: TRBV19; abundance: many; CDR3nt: TGTGCCAGTAGTAGGACTAGCGACTCCTACAATGAGCAGTTCTTC; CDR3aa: CASSRTSDSYNEQFF
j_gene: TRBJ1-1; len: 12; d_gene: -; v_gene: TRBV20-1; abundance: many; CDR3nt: TGCAGTGCTTATCTTAGGAACACTGAAGCTTTCTTT; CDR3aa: CSAYLRNTEAFF
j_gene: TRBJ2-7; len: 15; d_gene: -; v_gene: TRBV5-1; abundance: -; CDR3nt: TGCGCCAGCAGCTTGGCCACGGCAGGGAGGTACGAGCAGTACTTC; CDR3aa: CASSLATAGRYEQYF
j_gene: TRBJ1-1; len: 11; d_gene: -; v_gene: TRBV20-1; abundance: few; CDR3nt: TGCAGTGCTAGAGCCTCAGGTCGCGATTTCTTT; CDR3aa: CSARASGRDFF
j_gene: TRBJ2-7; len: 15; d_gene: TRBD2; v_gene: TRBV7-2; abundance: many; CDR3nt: TGTGCCAGCAGCTTAGAAGCGGGAGGGCCGTACGAGCAGTACTTC; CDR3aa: CASSLEAGGPYEQYF
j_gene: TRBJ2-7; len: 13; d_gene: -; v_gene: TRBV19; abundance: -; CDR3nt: TGTGCCAGTAGTATGGGGGCCATGGACGAGCAGTACTTC; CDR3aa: CASSMGAMDEQYF
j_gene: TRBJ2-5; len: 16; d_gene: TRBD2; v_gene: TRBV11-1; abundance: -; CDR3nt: TGTGCCAGCAGCCAAGAGGAACTAGCGGGCCAAGAGACCCAGTACTTC; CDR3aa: CASSQEELAGQETQYF
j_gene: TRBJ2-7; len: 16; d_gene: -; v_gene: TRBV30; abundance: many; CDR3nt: TGTGCCTGCCAACCCCTTCCCGTACGGGGCTTCTACGAGCAGTACTTC; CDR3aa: CACQPLPVRGFYEQYF
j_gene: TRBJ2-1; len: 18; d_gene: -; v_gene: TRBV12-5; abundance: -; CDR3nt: TGTGCTAGTGGTTTGGCCCCTGTAGCGCGCAGCTCCTACAATGAGCAGTTCTTC; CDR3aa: CASGLAPVARSSYNEQFF
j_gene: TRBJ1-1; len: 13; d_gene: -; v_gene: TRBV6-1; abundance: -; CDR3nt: TGTGCCAGCGGCGGGGTTTTGAACACTGAAGCTTTCTTT; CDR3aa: CASGGVLNTEAFF
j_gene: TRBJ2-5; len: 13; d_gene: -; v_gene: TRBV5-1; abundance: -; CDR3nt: TGCGCCAGCAGCCCGCGCGAAGGGGAGACCCAGTACTTC; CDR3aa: CASSPREGETQYF
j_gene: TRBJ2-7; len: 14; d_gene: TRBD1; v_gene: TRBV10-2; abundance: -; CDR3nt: TGCGCCAGCAGGGGCGGACAGGGAATCCCCGAGCAGTACTTC; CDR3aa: CASRGGQGIPEQYF
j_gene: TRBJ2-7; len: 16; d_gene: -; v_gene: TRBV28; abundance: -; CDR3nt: TGTGCCAGCAGTTTAGGGGCGACTGCCTTGGGTGAAGAGCAGTACTTC; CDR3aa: CASSLGATALGEEQYF
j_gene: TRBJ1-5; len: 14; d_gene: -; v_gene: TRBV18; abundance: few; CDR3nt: TGTGCCAGCTCACGGGACGGAAGTAGTCAGCCCCAGCATTTT; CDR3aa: CASSRDGSSQPQHF
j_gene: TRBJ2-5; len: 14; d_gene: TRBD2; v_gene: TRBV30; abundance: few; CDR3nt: TGTGCCTGGAGTGTATCTAGCGGGAAAGAGACCCAGTACTTC; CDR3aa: CAWSVSSGKETQYF
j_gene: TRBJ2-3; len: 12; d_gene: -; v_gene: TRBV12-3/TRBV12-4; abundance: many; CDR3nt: TGTGCCAGCAGCCCAGGGACAGATACGCAGTATTTT; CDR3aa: CASSPGTDTQYF
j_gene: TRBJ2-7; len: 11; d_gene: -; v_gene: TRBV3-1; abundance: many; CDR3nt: TGTGCCAGCAGCCTCCCCGGCGAGCAGTACTTC; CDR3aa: CASSLPGEQYF
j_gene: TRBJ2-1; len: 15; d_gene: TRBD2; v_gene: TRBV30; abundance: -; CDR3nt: TGTGCCTGGAGTGACGGGGGACTAGAGTACGATGAGCAGTTCTTC; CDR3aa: CAWSDGGLEYDEQFF
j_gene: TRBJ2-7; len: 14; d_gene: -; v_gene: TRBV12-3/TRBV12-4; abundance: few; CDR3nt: TGTGCCAGCACTTTTGCCACTAGCATCTACGAGCAGTACTTC; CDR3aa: CASTFATSIYEQYF
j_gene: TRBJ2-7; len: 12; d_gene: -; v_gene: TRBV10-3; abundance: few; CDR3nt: TGTGCCATCAGTGAGTCTGCTTACGAGCAGTACTTC; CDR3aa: CAISESAYEQYF
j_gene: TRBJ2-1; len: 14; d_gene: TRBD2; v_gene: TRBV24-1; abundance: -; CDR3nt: TGTGCCACCAGTGGCGGCGGGAGGCTCGGTGAGCAGTTCTTC; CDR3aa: CATSGGGRLGEQFF
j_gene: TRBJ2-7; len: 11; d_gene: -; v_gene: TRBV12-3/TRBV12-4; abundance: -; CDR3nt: TGTGCCGGCAGTGTAGCTTACGAGCAGTACTTC; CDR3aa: CAGSVAYEQYF
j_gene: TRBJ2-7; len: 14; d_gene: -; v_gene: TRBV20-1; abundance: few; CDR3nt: TGCAGTGCTAGAGAGTTGGGACCGAGGGCCGAGCAGTACTTC; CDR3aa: CSARELGPRAEQYF
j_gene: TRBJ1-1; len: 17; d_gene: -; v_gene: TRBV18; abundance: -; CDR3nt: TGTGCCAGCTCACCAGTGGACAGTCTCGCGCTCCACGCTGAAGCTTTCTTT; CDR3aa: CASSPVDSLALHAEAFF
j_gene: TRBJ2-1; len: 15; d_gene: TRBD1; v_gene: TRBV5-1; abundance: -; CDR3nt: TGCGCCAGCAGTCACGGACAGGGGGGGTCCAATGAGCAGTTCTTC; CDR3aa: CASSHGQGGSNEQFF
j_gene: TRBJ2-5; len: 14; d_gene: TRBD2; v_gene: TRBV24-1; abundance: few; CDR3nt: TGTGCCACCAGTGACCCTGGGAGGGGCGAGACCCAGTACTTC; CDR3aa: CATSDPGRGETQYF
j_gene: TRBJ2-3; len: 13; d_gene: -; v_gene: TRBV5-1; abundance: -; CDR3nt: TGCGCCAGCAGCTTGGCCGAAAGGAATACGCAGTATTTT; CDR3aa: CASSLAERNTQYF
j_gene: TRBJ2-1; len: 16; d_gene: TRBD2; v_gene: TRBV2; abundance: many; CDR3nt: TGTGCCAGCAGTCCCCAGGGGACTAGCGTCAACAATGAGCAGTTCTTC; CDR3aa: CASSPQGTSVNNEQFF